These T cell receptor beta chains were read from a single sample in a study of post-analysis software for immune sequencing data. TCRdb ran MiXCR on the PCR reads and lists one entry per CDR3 protein. The table has about 820,000 distinct CDR3 sequences, 53% seen once; the top ten hold around 4.5%. The source material was blood. The source of these receptors is a girl aged 5 to 17 with multiple sclerosis. CDR3s include the opening cysteine and the closing phenylalanine or tryptophan. A D gene is named only where the DNA matches it firmly. Expanded clones get a size class; other rows say once, few or many, or leave the size out.

D,V,size,J,DNA,CDR3
-,TRBV10-2,-,TRBJ2-7,TGCGCCAGCAGTGTTCAGACCTACGAGCAGTACTTC,CASSVQTYEQYF
TRBD1,TRBV7-2,-,TRBJ2-1,TGTGCCAGCAGCTTAGACGGGACAGGGGGACAGGAGCAGTTCTTC,CASSLDGTGGQEQFF
TRBD2,TRBV4-1,-,TRBJ2-2,TGCGCCAGCAGCCAAGGGTCTGGCGGGGGGGCCAACACCGGGGAGCTGTTTTTT,CASSQGSGGGANTGELFF
-,TRBV5-1,-,TRBJ2-1,TGCGCCAGCAGCTTTAACTCAGGGTACAATGAGCAGTTCTTC,CASSFNSGYNEQFF
-,TRBV12-3/TRBV12-4,-,TRBJ1-2,TGTGCCAGCAGTTCCGATCGGAGGGGACCGTCTAACTATGGCTACACCTTC,CASSSDRRGPSNYGYTF
TRBD1,TRBV5-1,-,TRBJ2-5,TGCGCCAGCAGCGCCGGACAGGGTAGGGAAGAGACCCAGTACTTC,CASSAGQGREETQYF
-,TRBV29-1,many,TRBJ2-7,TGCAGCGTTGAAGATCCCGATAGCTCCTACGAGCAGTACTTC,CSVEDPDSSYEQYF
-,TRBV12-3/TRBV12-4,-,TRBJ2-1,TGTGCCAGCAGTTTAAACGGGGGCCTTTACAATGAGCAGTTCTTC,CASSLNGGLYNEQFF
-,TRBV5-1,few,TRBJ1-2,TGCGCCAGCAGCTATGCAGGAGGGGTAGGCTATGGCTACACCTTC,CASSYAGGVGYGYTF
TRBD1,TRBV12-5,-,TRBJ2-7,TGTGCTAGTGGTTCGCGGACAGGGGCGGACTACGAGCAGTACTTC,CASGSRTGADYEQYF
-,TRBV12-3/TRBV12-4,-,TRBJ1-2,TGTGCCAGCAGCGCGTCCTCTGGGTATGGCTACACCTTC,CASSASSGYGYTF
-,TRBV12-3/TRBV12-4,-,TRBJ2-3,TGTGCCAGCAGTCCCCTGGGGACACCTTTCACAGATACGCAGTATTTT,CASSPLGTPFTDTQYF
TRBD2,TRBV12-3/TRBV12-4,-,TRBJ2-3,TGTGCCAGCAGTCACTGGACTAGCGGGAGGGCAGATACGCAGTATTTT,CASSHWTSGRADTQYF
-,TRBV7-3,-,TRBJ2-1,TGTGCCAGCAGCGTCCAGGGGTACAATGAGCAGTTCTTC,CASSVQGYNEQFF
-,TRBV27,few,TRBJ2-1,TGTGCCAGCAGTTCCACGGGGACCTACAATGAGCAGTTCTTC,CASSSTGTYNEQFF
-,TRBV12-3/TRBV12-4,-,TRBJ1-5,TGTGCCAGCAGCAGGGGAGGGCTCCATAGCAATCAGCCCCAGCATTTT,CASSRGGLHSNQPQHF
-,TRBV27,many,TRBJ2-4,TGTGCCAGCACCCTCCCCCCCGTTTACGCCAAAAACATTCAGTACTTC,CASTLPPVYAKNIQYF
-,TRBV10-3,-,TRBJ2-7,TGTGCCATCGGAACTAGGACGCAATTCTCCTACGAGCAGTACTTC,CAIGTRTQFSYEQYF
-,TRBV11-1,-,TRBJ2-7,TGTGCCAGCAGCTTAGCCGTGCAGGAGACATACGAGCAGTACTTC,CASSLAVQETYEQYF
TRBD2,TRBV10-3,-,TRBJ2-1,TGTGCCATCAGCCAACCGGGACTAGCGACGAATGAGCAGTTCTTC,CAISQPGLATNEQFF
-,TRBV7-9,-,TRBJ1-5,TGTGCCAGCAGCCCTAGGGGGGATCAGCCCCAGCATTTT,CASSPRGDQPQHF
TRBD2,TRBV10-3,few,TRBJ2-1,TGTGCCATCAGTGGAGGGACTAGCGGCTACAATGAGCAGTTCTTC,CAISGGTSGYNEQFF
TRBD1,TRBV3-1,-,TRBJ1-2,TGTGCCAGCAGCCAAGGGGTCACAGGGGGCGGTGACTATGGCTACACCTTC,CASSQGVTGGGDYGYTF
TRBD1,TRBV7-2,-,TRBJ2-1,TGTGCCAGCAGCTTAGCGGGGGGGACAGGGGGGATCGATGAGCAGTTCTTC,CASSLAGGTGGIDEQFF
-,TRBV20-1,-,TRBJ2-7,TGCAGTGCTAGAGATCCCAGAGGCGGGACACGGCGCGAGCAGTACTTC,CSARDPRGGTRREQYF
TRBD1,TRBV6-1,-,TRBJ1-5,TGTGCCAGCTGCGTCATTTCCCGGGACAGGGGGAATCCCAATCAGCCCCAGCATTTT,CASCVISRDRGNPNQPQHF
TRBD2,TRBV6-6,-,TRBJ2-5,TGTGCCAGCAGTCCCGGGACTAGCGGGAGGGCGCAGTACTTC,CASSPGTSGRAQYF